This T cell receptor (beta chain) derives from a study of blood T cells in healthy people across ages. This CDR3 comprises 16 residues. V shed 0 bases and J shed 0 bases, with 11 bases lying between them. CDR1 is SGHNT and CDR2 is YYREEE in the germline V gene (reference sequence). Using a J-beta primer mix together with a sample-barcoded 5' primer, a second PCR was run for roughly 7 to 11 cycles. The authors tagged each cDNA molecule using a template-switch adaptor with 12 random nucleotides. A minimum of 2.5 million CDR3-containing paired-end reads was obtained for each sample. TCRdb re-analysed the 5' RACE reads in MiXCR, keeping a single row per CDR3 protein. The data show some 900,000 distinct CDR3 sequences, 29% seen once. This clonotype was found a few times.

Sequencing was performed on blood. This clonotype was obtained from an elderly woman in good health. The chain recombines TRBV5-4 with TRBJ2-3; D possibly uses TRBD1 or TRBD2 (5 bases each). Written as DNA, the CDR3 is TGTGCCAGCAGCTTGGCCGGGGCGAGGAGCACAGATACGCAGTATTTT. Translated: CASSLAGARSTDTQYF.